Following are 18 T cell receptor beta chains from one sample sequenced in a study of blood T cell repertoires in COVID-19. Profiling relied on immunoSEQ multiplex PCR, and the TCRdb table lists in-frame clones only, not all of them. The sample shows some 330,000 clones, 85% to 90% of them seen only once. The specimen was PBMCs or T cells enriched from blood (not recorded which). Receptors originate from a man under 40 who had recovered from COVID-19.

V gene TRBV6-5 combines with J gene TRBJ1-3; D is undetermined. The V gene lost 1 base and the J gene lost 3 bases, with 10 bases spanning the gap. Germline V gives CDR1 MNHEY, CDR2 SVGAGI. The CDR3 sequence is 15 residues long. DNA of the CDR3: TGTGCCAGCAGTTACTTCCGGGGAAGTGGAAACACCATATATTTT. Amino acids: CASSYFRGSGNTIYF.

This clone was detected only once. The chain employs TRBV30 and TRBJ1-6, with 9 bases lining up with TRBD1. V dropped 3 bases and J dropped 9; count of bases not matched to a gene: 12. The germline V gene has CDR1 GTSNPN and CDR2 SVGIG (reference sequence). The CDR3 extends over 16 amino acids. For the CDR3, the DNA is TGTGCCTGGAGCCGGGGGACGGGACAGGGAGGTTCACCCCTCCACTTT. Translated: CAWSRGTGQGGSPLHF.

The chain links TRBV20-1 to TRBJ1-1; D not certain. From germline, CDR1 is DFQATT and CDR2 SNEGSKA (reference sequence). V was cut by 0 bases and J by 8 bases, with 7 bases left in between. CDR3 length: 11 residues. The CDR3 protein is CSARDQSEAFF. Written as DNA, the CDR3 is TGCAGTGCTAGAGATCAATCAGAAGCTTTCTTT.

The rearrangement links TRBV7-9 to TRBJ1-6; 9 nucleotides line up with TRBD1. This CDR3 spans 14 amino acids. Germline CDR1 SEHNR, CDR2 FQNEAQ (reference sequence). V was pared by 5 bases and J by 9 bases, with 5 bases of the junction left unmatched. CDR3 in DNA: TGTGCCAGCAGCCATCCGGGACAGGGTTCACCCCTCCACTTT. This gives the protein CASSHPGQGSPLHF.

This rearrangement joins TRBV7-2 to TRBJ2-7, with 8 bases lining up with TRBD2. CDR1 and CDR2 (germline): SGHTA, FQGNSA. The CDR3 contains 16 residues. Trimming at V came to 4 bases and at J to 0 bases, leaving 8 bases not matched to a gene. The DNA for the CDR3 is TGTGCCAGCAGCTCCCGGTCAAGCGGGAGCTCCTACGAGCAGTACTTC. It translates to CASSSRSSGSSYEQYF.

The chain carries TRBV6-4 and TRBJ1-1; no definite D call. The germline CDR1 and CDR2 sequences are MRHNA and SNTAGT. With 0 bases removed from V and 1 base from J, the gap between germline ends came to 6 bases. The CDR3 totals 14 residues. CDR3 in amino acids: CASSDSLRNTEAFF. The CDR3 DNA sequence: TGTGCCAGCAGTGACTCGCTGAGGAACACTGAAGCTTTCTTT.

V gene TRBV6-1 combines with J gene TRBJ1-2; D remains ambiguous. CDR1 and CDR2 from the germline V gene are MNHNS and SASEGT. The V gene lost 3 bases and the J gene lost 0 bases, with 14 bases spanning the gap. The length of the CDR3 is 16 residues. In DNA, the CDR3 is TGTGCCAGCAGTGATCATTTACTAATAGCTAACTATGGCTACACCTTC. This encodes CASSDHLLIANYGYTF.

The rearrangement joins TRBV5-6 to TRBJ1-6; D possibly corresponds to TRBD1 (6 bases). The CDR3 is 14 residues long. V lost 2 bases and J lost 7, with 10 bases in between. Germline CDR1 is SGHDT and CDR2 is YYEEEE. The CDR3 coding sequence is TGTGCCAGCAGCTTCGGCAGGGGCAATTCACCCCTCCACTTT. Translation: CASSFGRGNSPLHF.

This clone was seen a few times. The genes are TRBV6-5 and TRBJ1-4; D is unresolved. This CDR3 region has 14 residues. V was cut by 1 base and J by 0 bases, with 3 bases left in between. In germline, CDR1 is MNHEY, CDR2 SVGAGI. The CDR3 here is CASSYLATNEKLFF. CDR3 sequence (DNA): TGTGCCAGCAGTTACTTAGCAACTAATGAAAAACTGTTTTTT.

This chain joins TRBV4-1 and TRBJ1-4; the D is unclear. V was pared by 2 bases and J by 5 bases, with 9 bases between. The CDR3 sequence is 14 residues long. Germline assignment: CDR1 MGHRA and CDR2 YSYEKL. The CDR3 spells CASSQFISNEKLFF. The CDR3 region has the DNA TGCGCCAGCAGCCAATTTATCTCCAATGAAAAACTGTTTTTT.

This chain links TRBV28 with TRBJ1-6, with D possibly being TRBD1 (5 bases). The germline gives CDR1 MDHEN, CDR2 SYDVKM. The CDR3 is 11 residues long. Trimming removed 6 bases from V and 8 bases from J, with 5 bases in between. This chain's CDR3 is CASRGDSPLHF. CDR3 in DNA: TGTGCCAGCAGAGGGGATTCACCCCTCCACTTT.

This chain joins TRBV28 and TRBJ1-5; tentatively, D is TRBD1 (6 bases). The germline CDR1 and CDR2 sequences are MDHEN and SYDVKM. The CDR3 length is 15 residues. V was pared by 6 bases and J by 4 bases, with 16 bases between. The CDR3 loop reads CASSRTGIRNQPQHF. CDR3 DNA: TGTGCCAGCAGCAGAACAGGGATTCGGAATCAGCCCCAGCATTTT.

The chain has TRBV4-2 and TRBJ2-7, with D possibly TRBD2 on 5 matching bases. V was shortened by 0 bases and J by 3 bases, with 9 bases between the two germline ends. Germline loops: CDR1 LGHNA, CDR2 YNFKEQ. The CDR3 sequence is 14 residues long. Written as DNA, the CDR3 is TGTGCCAGCAGCCAAGAGGTACGGGACTACGAGCAGTACTTC. Amino acids: CASSQEVRDYEQYF.

The CDR3 DNA sequence: TGTGCCAGTCGGGGGACAGGGTTTGAAAAACTGTTTTTT. This codes for CASRGTGFEKLFF. The rearrangement joins TRBV28 to TRBJ1-4, with TRBD1 matching over 9 bases. J gave up 7 bases and V 9 bases, and 6 bases lay outside the gene matches. This CDR3 is 13 amino acids long. From germline, CDR1 is MDHEN and CDR2 SYDVKM.

The chain carries TRBV19 and TRBJ1-2, with a possible D match to TRBD1 (5 bases). The germline V gene encodes CDR1 LNHDA and CDR2 SQIVND (reference sequence). V lost 3 bases, J lost 3 bases, and 14 bases lay in between. CDR3 size: 15 residues. For the CDR3, the DNA is TGTGCCAGTAGTATCACCAGGGAAAAGTACTATGGCTACACCTTC. Protein: CASSITREKYYGYTF.

The J gene is TRBJ1-1, the V gene TRBV27; 8 bases fit TRBD1. Germline CDR1 is MNHEY and CDR2 is SMNVEV (reference sequence). V trimming: 8 bases; J trimming: 3 bases; junction bases outside the gene matches: 11. The CDR3 loop spans 15 amino acids. Here the CDR3 reads CASYGQGLGDTEAFF. DNA of the CDR3: TGTGCCAGCTATGGACAGGGTCTAGGCGACACTGAAGCTTTCTTT.

This chain connects TRBV27 to TRBJ1-1; no reliable D call. Germline V gene sequence: CDR1 MNHEY, CDR2 SMNVEV (reference sequence). Deletions cut 7 bases from V and 6 bases from J, with 15 bases between. The CDR3 totals 13 residues. The CDR3 coding sequence is TGTGCCAGCACCAAAAGGGCGGGGTCTGAAGCTTTCTTT. Its protein is CASTKRAGSEAFF.

A single count supports this clone. This chain links TRBV6-1 with TRBJ1-2; tentative D call: TRBD1 (6 bases). V lost 2 bases, J lost 3 bases, and 22 bases lay in between. Germline V CDR1 and CDR2: MNHNS, SASEGT. The CDR3 is made up of 18 amino acids. Written as DNA, the CDR3 is TGTGCCAGCAGTGAAAGGGGGGGGTACAGGGTACACGACTATGGCTACACCTTC. It is translated as CASSERGGYRVHDYGYTF.